A selection of T cell receptor beta chains follows, all from one sample in a study of technical replicates of blood from several donors. The data were produced by immunoSEQ multiplex PCR, yet TCRdb's version contains in-frame clones alone and is incomplete. This sample has 70,000 to 85,000 clones, with roughly 94% found just once. The sequencing input was T cells isolated from PBMCs. These TCRs come from a human donor in good health. The CDR3 runs from the conserved cysteine through the conserved F or W. D genes are given only for firm matches.

v_call d_call cdr3_aa
TRBV2 TRBD1 CASSVDRVNNQPQHF
TRBV19 NA CASRMWVRGIGNEQFF
TRBV10-2 NA CASSDGGAGGNTIYF
TRBV5-1 TRBD2 CASSLGGGYNEQFF
TRBV5-4 TRBD2 CASRGPRLAGGHEQYF
TRBV2 TRBD1 CASIREDRVAFF
TRBV5-1 TRBD1 CASSPGQGYDATEAFF
TRBV18 NA CASSPLSTGELFF
TRBV7-8 NA CASSARQLPVVLVAFF
TRBV12-5 NA CASGLVLSGGNTGELFF
TRBV7-9 NA CASSLVSRGRGELFF
TRBV28 NA CASSPMLGGNTEAFF
TRBV7-9 TRBD1 CASSFTGGAGTEAFF
TRBV10-3 TRBD1 CAISELGTGAAQAEAFF
TRBV25-1 NA CASSSIRGANEQFF
TRBV6-5 NA CASSSPGQSNEQFF
TRBV6-5 NA CASSYSRLDEQYF
TRBV6-4 NA CASSDHTDTQYF
TRBV11-2 TRBD2 CASSFLAGGTDTQYF
TRBV10-3 TRBD2 CAITTYFGLAGDTQYF
TRBV19 NA CASIGRPGQPQHF
TRBV27 NA CASRASWRNTEAFF
TRBV7-6 TRBD2 CASSLAMSGSSYNEQFF
TRBV28 TRBD1 CASTLPGQGTVEQYF
TRBV25-1 TRBD1 CASSEYNRGLVSPLHF
TRBV5-5 NA CASSSGLGEQFF
TRBV4-1 TRBD1 CASSQDRTGSVYEQYF
TRBV5-1 TRBD1 CASSLWTGNTEAFF
TRBV30 TRBD1 CAWSKGTGLFKAEAFF
TRBV7-3 NA CASSLGSGDTEAFF
TRBV29-1 TRBD2 CSARPGGGTDTQYF
TRBV6-1 NA CASSRAEEKLFF
TRBV13 NA CASSLGRKIGGRTGELFF
TRBV5-1 NA CASSGGTNGANVLTF
TRBV18 NA CASSQGFGQTEAFF
TRBV10-3 NA CATRETGGNQPQHF
TRBV6-1 TRBD1 CASRDRLTEAFF
TRBV5-4 NA CASSSGTDTQYF
TRBV7-2 NA CASSLGRGWTEAFF
TRBV19 NA CASSWARADTQYF
TRBV5-8 TRBD1 CASSLQVGTGSWGTQYF
TRBV19 TRBD2 CASSSRLAVVRRYNEQFF
TRBV14 TRBD2 CASRAGEHEQYF
TRBV7-8 TRBD1 CASSSKRLTRDRGRSYEQYF
TRBV5-4 NA CASSLWQNTEAFF
TRBV4-1 NA CASSQATRMKETQYF
TRBV7-9 NA CASSLAGAEAFF
TRBV2 TRBD1 CASSEVGQGNYLLHF
TRBV9 TRBD1 CASSPGQGFAMNTEAFF
TRBV2 TRBD1 CASGGDRVGEQFF
TRBV19 TRBD2 CASSIDPSGSYEQYF
TRBV5-4 NA CASRGGSNYGYTF
TRBV6-6 TRBD1 CASSKPRTGVGYTF
TRBV20-1 TRBD1 CSARQGETQYF
TRBV27 TRBD1 CASTFGTGTNEQFF
TRBV27 TRBD2 CASASGRPETQYF